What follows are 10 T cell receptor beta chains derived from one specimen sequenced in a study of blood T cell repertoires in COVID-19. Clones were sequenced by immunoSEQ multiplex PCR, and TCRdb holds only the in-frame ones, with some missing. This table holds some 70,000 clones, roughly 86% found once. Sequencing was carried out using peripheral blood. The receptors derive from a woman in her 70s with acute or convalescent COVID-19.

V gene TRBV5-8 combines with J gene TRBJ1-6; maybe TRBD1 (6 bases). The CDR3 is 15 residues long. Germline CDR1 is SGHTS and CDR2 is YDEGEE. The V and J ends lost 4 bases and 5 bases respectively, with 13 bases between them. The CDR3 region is CASSPGQSNNSPLHF. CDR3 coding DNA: TGTGCCAGCAGCCCTGGACAGTCTAATAATTCACCCCTCCACTTT.

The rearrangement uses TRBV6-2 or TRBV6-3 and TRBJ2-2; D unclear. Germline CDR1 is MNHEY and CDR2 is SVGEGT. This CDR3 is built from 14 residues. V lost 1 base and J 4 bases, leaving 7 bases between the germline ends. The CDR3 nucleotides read TGTGCCAGCAGTTACTTCGCAGGCACCGGGGAGCTGTTTTTT. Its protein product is CASSYFAGTGELFF.

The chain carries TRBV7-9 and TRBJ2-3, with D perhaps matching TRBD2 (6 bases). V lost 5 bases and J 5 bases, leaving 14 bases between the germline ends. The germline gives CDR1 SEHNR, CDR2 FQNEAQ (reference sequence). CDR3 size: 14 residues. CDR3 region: CASSLSGLGDTQYF. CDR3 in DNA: TGTGCCAGCAGCCTAAGCGGGTTGGGAGATACGCAGTATTTT.

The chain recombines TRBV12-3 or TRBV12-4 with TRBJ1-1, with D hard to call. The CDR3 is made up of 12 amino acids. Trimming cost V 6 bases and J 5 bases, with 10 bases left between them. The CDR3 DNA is TGTGCCAGCAGCCCGCGGTGGACTGAAGCTTTCTTT. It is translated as CASSPRWTEAFF.

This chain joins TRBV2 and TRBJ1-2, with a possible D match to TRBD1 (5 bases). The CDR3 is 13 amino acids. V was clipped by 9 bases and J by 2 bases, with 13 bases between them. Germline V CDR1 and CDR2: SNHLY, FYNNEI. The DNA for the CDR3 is TGTGCCAGTGGACTGGGGGGAAACTATGGCTACACCTTC. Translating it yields CASGLGGNYGYTF.

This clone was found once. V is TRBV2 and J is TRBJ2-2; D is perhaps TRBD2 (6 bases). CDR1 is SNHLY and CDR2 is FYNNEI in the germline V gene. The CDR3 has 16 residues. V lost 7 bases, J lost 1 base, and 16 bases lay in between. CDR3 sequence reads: CASTRTTSLNTGELFF. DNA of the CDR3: TGTGCCAGCACCCGAACAACTAGCTTGAACACCGGGGAGCTGTTTTTT.

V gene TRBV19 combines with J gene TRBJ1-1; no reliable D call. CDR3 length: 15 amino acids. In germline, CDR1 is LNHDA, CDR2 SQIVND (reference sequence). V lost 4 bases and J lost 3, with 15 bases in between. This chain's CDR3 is CASSKAGTLYTEAFF. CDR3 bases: TGTGCCAGTAGTAAGGCAGGAACCCTGTACACTGAAGCTTTCTTT.

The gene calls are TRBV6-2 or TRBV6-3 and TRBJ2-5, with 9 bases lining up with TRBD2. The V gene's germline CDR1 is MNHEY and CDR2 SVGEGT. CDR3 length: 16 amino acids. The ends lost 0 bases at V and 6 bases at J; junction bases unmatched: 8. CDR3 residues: CASSYSNAGGKKTQYF. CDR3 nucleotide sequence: TGTGCCAGCAGTTACTCGAATGCGGGGGGGAAGAAGACCCAGTACTTC.

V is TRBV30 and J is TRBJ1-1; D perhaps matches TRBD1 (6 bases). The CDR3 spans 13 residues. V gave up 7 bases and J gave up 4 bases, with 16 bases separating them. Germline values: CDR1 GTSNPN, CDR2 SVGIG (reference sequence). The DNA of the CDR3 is TGTGCCTACCATTGGGACACAGCCACTGAAGCTTTCTTT. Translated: CAYHWDTATEAFF. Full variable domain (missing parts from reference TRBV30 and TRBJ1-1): SQTIHQWPATLVQPVGSPLSLECTVEGTSNPNLYWYRQAAGRGLQLLFYSVGIGQISSEVPQNLSASRPQDRQFILSSKKLLLSDSGFYLCAYHWDTATEAFFGQGTRLTVV.

The CDR3, as DNA: TGCAGCGTTGATACAGGGTACGAGCAGTACTTC. Protein: CSVDTGYEQYF. The rearrangement uses TRBV29-1 and TRBJ2-7; TRBD1 is a possible D gene (6 bases). Trimming cost V 3 bases and J 4 bases, with 7 bases left between them. This CDR3 is built from 11 residues. Germline V CDR1 and CDR2: SQVTM, ANQGSEA.